A single sample gave rise to the 18 T cell receptor beta chains below, sequenced in a study of control samples from healthy donors and cancer patients. Sequencing was performed with immunoSEQ multiplex PCR; in TCRdb, only in-frame clones are kept and a portion is missing. The sample lists 100,000 to 150,000 clones; around 92% were seen once. Sequencing used PBMCs. The receptors were sampled from a man older than 75 with head and neck cancer.

The chain links TRBV30 to TRBJ1-1; D might be TRBD1 (5 bases). The CDR3 has 14 amino acids. Germline-derived CDR1 and CDR2 are GTSNPN and SVGIG (reference sequence). Trimming shortened V by 4 bases and J by 3 bases, and 15 bases separated the two germline ends. CDR3 in DNA: TGTGCCTGGAATCCAACAGGCCCCTACACTGAAGCTTTCTTT. Encoded protein: CAWNPTGPYTEAFF.

J is TRBJ1-2 and V is TRBV10-3; tentatively, D is TRBD1 (5 bases). The V and J ends lost 8 bases and 4 bases respectively, with 17 bases between them. The CDR3 totals 14 residues. Germline CDR1 is ENHRY and CDR2 is SYGVKD. This CDR3 is CAIRDSWDLYGYTF. CDR3 nucleotides: TGTGCCATCCGAGACAGTTGGGACCTCTATGGCTACACCTTC.

This chain uses TRBV10-1 with TRBJ1-1, with unresolved D. The CDR3 extends over 16 amino acids. The V end lost 0 bases, the J end lost 5 bases, and 16 bases lay between the germline ends. Germline assignment: CDR1 WNHNN and CDR2 SYGVQD (reference sequence). CDR3 sequence reads: CASSESRSARTTEAFF. The CDR3 nucleotides read TGCGCCAGCAGTGAGTCGAGGTCAGCTCGAACGACTGAAGCTTTCTTT.

The chain joins TRBV7-9 to TRBJ1-6, with D unclear. Trimming shortened V by 5 bases and J by 10 bases, and 12 bases separated the two germline ends. CDR1 SEHNR and CDR2 FQNEAQ come from the germline V gene (reference sequence). This CDR3 spans 13 amino acids. This CDR3 is CASSIGFGSPLHF. The CDR3 DNA follows: TGTGCCAGCAGCATAGGTTTCGGCTCACCCCTCCACTTT.

V and J are TRBV21-1 and TRBJ2-4. TRBV21-1 is termed a pseudogene. The CDR3 length is 14 residues. The chain's CDR3 is CARSILGDHRIQYF. The CDR3 DNA reads as TGTGCCAGATCGATTTTGGGGGACCATCGGATTCAGTACTTC.

The chain carries TRBV27 and TRBJ1-1; D not certain. V lost 6 bases, J lost 0 bases, and 8 bases lay in between. The CDR3 runs to 13 residues. Per the germline V gene, CDR1 is MNHEY and CDR2 is SMNVEV (reference sequence). The CDR3 DNA sequence: TGTGCCAGCAGAGGGCAGATGAACACTGAAGCTTTCTTT. Protein product: CASRGQMNTEAFF.

The gene calls are TRBV6-1 and TRBJ1-1; TRBD1 is a possible D gene (5 bases). The CDR3 runs to 14 residues. Germline-derived CDR1 and CDR2 are MNHNS and SASEGT. Trimming left V 3 bases short and J 4 bases short, with 12 bases between. The CDR3 region is CASSDDPGGTEAFF. CDR3 nucleotides: TGTGCCAGCAGTGATGACCCGGGGGGCACTGAAGCTTTCTTT.

The V call is TRBV6-4, the J call TRBJ1-2; 12 bases map to TRBD1. This CDR3 spans 15 amino acids. Germline CDR1 reads MRHNA; CDR2 reads SNTAGT. V dropped 3 bases and J dropped 4; count of bases not matched to a gene: 3. CDR3 sequence (DNA): TGTGCCAGCAGTGAACCGGGACAGGGGGCCTATGGCTACACCTTC. Translation gives CASSEPGQGAYGYTF.

The chain recombines TRBV14 with TRBJ2-3; 8 nucleotides align to TRBD2. The CDR3 is made up of 18 amino acids. J lost 2 bases, V lost 0 bases, and 10 bases had no gene match. CDR1 SGHDN and CDR2 FVKESK come from the germline V gene. The CDR3 is CASSQDAGGRTFTDTQYF. DNA of the CDR3: TGTGCCAGCAGCCAAGATGCGGGGGGCCGCACCTTCACAGATACGCAGTATTTT.

The chain recombines TRBV19 with TRBJ1-2; 8 bases match TRBD1. The CDR3 is 15 amino acids. CDR1 is LNHDA, CDR2 SQIVND, per germline (reference sequence). The trim removed 1 base at V and 4 bases at J, leaving 5 bases unmatched. The DNA for the CDR3 is TGTGCCAGTAGTATAGGCCAGGGGGCAGGCTATGGCTACACCTTC. Translated, it gives CASSIGQGAGYGYTF.

The chain recombines TRBV18 with TRBJ1-3; D is undetermined. The V end was cut by 5 bases, the J end by 1 base, with 15 bases between. The CDR3 totals 16 residues. The germline CDR1 and CDR2 sequences are KGHSH and LQKENI. The CDR3 region is CASSDSASGSGNTIYF. DNA of the CDR3: TGTGCCAGCTCAGACTCCGCTTCGGGTTCTGGAAACACCATATATTTT.

Here the CDR3 reads CASSPRGLGHETQYF. CDR3 nucleotide sequence: TGTGCCAGCAGTCCCAGGGGACTGGGACATGAGACCCAGTACTTC. The chain couples TRBV28 to TRBJ2-5, with D tentatively TRBD1 or TRBD2 (6 bases each). Germline loops: CDR1 MDHEN, CDR2 SYDVKM. Between the trimmed V and J ends, which lost 5 bases and 5 bases, there was a span of 18 bases. The CDR3 has 15 amino acids.

With regard to this clone: One end of the junction fails to match germline, which may point to a read error. The rearrangement uses TRBV2 and TRBJ1-5; D gene ambiguous. Germline CDR1 reads SNHLY; CDR2 reads FYNNEI. This CDR3 comprises 13 residues. CDR3 loop: CASREGWNQPQHF. In DNA, the CDR3 is TGTGCCAGCAGGGAAGGGTGGAATCAGCCCCAGCATTTT.

The genes are TRBV6-5 and TRBJ2-7; 9 bases are shared with TRBD2. J gave up 3 bases and V 7 bases, and 4 bases lay outside the gene matches. The CDR3 has 13 residues. CDR1 is MNHEY, CDR2 SVGAGI, per germline. The CDR3 protein is CASTQAGGYEQYF. DNA for the CDR3: TGTGCCAGCACGCAAGCGGGGGGCTACGAGCAGTACTTC.

The sample holds one count of this clone. The CDR3: CASSLGQGNYEQYF. In DNA, the CDR3 is TGTGCCAGCAGCTTGGGACAGGGAAACTACGAGCAGTACTTC. This chain joins TRBV5-6 and TRBJ2-7; 7 bases agree with TRBD1. CDR1 is SGHDT, CDR2 YYEEEE, per germline. Unmatched junction bases numbered 3, after V lost 0 bases and J lost 3 bases. The CDR3 consists of 14 residues.

V gene TRBV19 combines with J gene TRBJ1-4; possible D gene TRBD1, 6 bases. CDR3 length: 15 residues. CDR1 is LNHDA, CDR2 SQIVND, per germline (reference sequence). Trimming cost V 3 bases and J 5 bases, with 13 bases left between them. The CDR3 is CASSIGGSPNEKLFF. Here the CDR3 DNA reads TGTGCCAGTAGTATTGGGGGCAGTCCGAATGAAAAACTGTTTTTT.

V usage is TRBV30 and J usage is TRBJ1-2, with 7 positions matching TRBD1. Germline V gene sequence: CDR1 GTSNPN, CDR2 SVGIG (reference sequence). The CDR3 covers 14 residues. Trimming removed 3 bases from V and 0 bases from J; junction bases left unmatched: 4. The CDR3 protein is CAWSLGTANYGYTF. The CDR3 DNA is TGTGCCTGGAGCCTTGGGACAGCTAACTATGGCTACACCTTC.

This rearrangement joins TRBV19 to TRBJ1-3; D is unclear. Germline CDR1 and CDR2: LNHDA and SQIVND (reference sequence). This CDR3 comprises 13 residues. V was shortened by 4 bases and J by 1 base, with 5 bases between the two germline ends. In DNA, the CDR3 is TGTGCCAGTAGTACAGATTCTGGAAACACCATATATTTT. It encodes CASSTDSGNTIYF.